This TCR beta chain was recovered during a study of CD8 T cells in Susac syndrome. An input of about 0.45 to 1 ug of RNA was subjected to reverse transcription using random hexamers. Each CDR3 protein gets one entry after TCRdb re-called the immunoSEQ multiplex PCR reads with MiXCR. The table records around 160,000 distinct CDR3 sequences, over 85% of them present only once. Between the trimmed V and J ends, which lost 4 bases and 1 base, there was a span of 11 bases. Germline CDR1 and CDR2: SQVTM and ANQGSEA. This CDR3 region has 14 residues. The chain links TRBV29-1 to TRBJ2-4; no reliable D call. The TCR comes from a human donor in good health. Sequences were obtained from CD4+ T cells from PBMCs. The CDR3 spells CSVARDVAKNIQYF. The CDR3, as DNA: TGCAGCGTTGCCCGAGATGTGGCCAAAAACATTCAGTACTTC.